Listed below are T cell receptor beta chains from one sample, sequenced in a study of CD8 T cells in Susac syndrome. Using its own MiXCR run on the immunoSEQ multiplex PCR reads, TCRdb lists one record per CDR3 protein. The sample includes under 200,000 distinct CDR3 sequences, under 95% of them seen just once. Material for sequencing was CD4+ T cells from PBMCs. The receptors originated from a human donor in good health. Both conserved end residues are part of each CDR3.

v_gene: TRBV7-6
len: 18
j_gene: TRBJ1-6
CDR3aa: CASSRTPITGTGGAPLHF

v_gene: TRBV20-1
len: 15
j_gene: TRBJ2-5
CDR3aa: CSARAPRHAQETQYF

v_gene: TRBV9
len: 16
j_gene: TRBJ2-1
CDR3aa: CASSARGRDSYNEQFF

v_gene: TRBV18
len: 16
j_gene: TRBJ2-3
CDR3aa: CASSPDRGRSTDTQYF

v_gene: TRBV6-5
len: 14
j_gene: TRBJ1-4
CDR3aa: CASSAGGPDEKLFF

v_gene: TRBV5-1
len: 14
j_gene: TRBJ1-1
CDR3aa: CASSSTGINTEAFF

v_gene: TRBV29-1
len: 14
j_gene: TRBJ2-5
CDR3aa: CGVPASGSRETQYF

v_gene: TRBV5-4
len: 18
j_gene: TRBJ2-6
CDR3aa: CASSLGGTGRTGANVLTF

v_gene: TRBV3-1
len: 15
j_gene: TRBJ1-4
CDR3aa: CASSQGGRGHEKLFF

v_gene: TRBV18
len: 16
j_gene: TRBJ1-4
CDR3aa: CASSPPGTEINEKLFF

v_gene: TRBV20-1
len: 12
j_gene: TRBJ2-7
CDR3aa: CSAPGVGGEQYF

v_gene: TRBV9
len: 12
j_gene: TRBJ2-5
CDR3aa: CASSVGPETQYF

v_gene: TRBV27
len: 14
j_gene: TRBJ2-1
CDR3aa: CASSLTGHLNEQFF

v_gene: TRBV5-1
len: 14
j_gene: TRBJ2-5
CDR3aa: CASSFFGREETQYF

v_gene: TRBV12-3/TRBV12-4
len: 16
j_gene: TRBJ2-3
CDR3aa: CASSPGQGISTDTQYF

v_gene: TRBV20-1
len: 10
j_gene: TRBJ2-1
CDR3aa: CSASGSEQFF

v_gene: TRBV18
len: 15
j_gene: TRBJ2-6
CDR3aa: CASSPPNSGANVLTF

v_gene: TRBV10-2
len: 14
j_gene: TRBJ2-7
CDR3aa: CASSEFEGNYEQYF

v_gene: TRBV3-1
len: 14
j_gene: TRBJ1-2
CDR3aa: CASSHDSQLYGYTF

v_gene: TRBV2
len: 13
j_gene: TRBJ2-5
CDR3aa: CASRRQIQETQYF

v_gene: TRBV7-2
len: 16
j_gene: TRBJ2-5
CDR3aa: CASTIWTLAGDETQYF

v_gene: TRBV4-2
len: 15
j_gene: TRBJ1-5
CDR3aa: CASSQEGQGRQPQHF

v_gene: TRBV6-1
len: 15
j_gene: TRBJ1-1
CDR3aa: CASSEPGRANTEAFF

v_gene: TRBV7-6
len: 13
j_gene: TRBJ2-5
CDR3aa: CASSSIAGETQYF

v_gene: TRBV28
len: 14
j_gene: TRBJ2-7
CDR3aa: CASSLGPEPYEQYF

v_gene: TRBV9
len: 13
j_gene: TRBJ1-1
CDR3aa: CASSYEWGTEAFF

v_gene: TRBV29-1
len: 15
j_gene: TRBJ2-3
CDR3aa: CSVVGGDRGTDTQYF

v_gene: TRBV9
len: 15
j_gene: TRBJ2-1
CDR3aa: CASSVELSSYNEQFF

v_gene: TRBV29-1
len: 13
j_gene: TRBJ2-5
CDR3aa: CSVEGQHQETQYF